This T cell receptor (beta chain) was sequenced during a study of radiation and T cells in renal cell carcinoma. V was pared by 3 bases and J by 3 bases, with 27 bases of the junction left unmatched. Germline CDR1 ENHRY, CDR2 SYGVKD. The CDR3 has 23 amino acids. Described time point: blood 4 weeks post-SBRT, at nephrectomy. This sample's treatment: 15 Gy SBRT to primary tumor, nephrectomy 4 weeks later. The table came from immunoSEQ multiplex PCR; TCRdb's copy has only in-frame clones and leaves some out. Among about 100,000 clones listed, about 79% were seen once. As for this clone: Its antigen is undetermined.

Study-level points and caveats: Baseline intratumoral clonotype presence is unknown without pretreatment biopsies. From baseline, blood top tumor clonotypes peaked at 2 weeks post-radiation.

V is TRBV10-3 and J is TRBJ2-7; 12 bases map to TRBD2. The clonotype comes from a man in his sixties with renal cell carcinoma. The sequences come from blood, collected from a patient whose treatment included radiotherapy and nephrectomy. The DNA for the CDR3 is TGTGCCATCAGTGACCCTCCCAAAGACAGGGGGCCGCGACTAGCGGGAGAAAGCTACGAGCAGTACTTC. This gives the protein CAISDPPKDRGPRLAGESYEQYF.